This T cell receptor beta chain appears in the sequencing data of a study of blood T cells in healthy people across ages. Primed by a sample-barcoded 5' primer and a J-beta primer mix, a second PCR proceeded for 7 to 11 cycles. Each cDNA molecule received a tag from a template-switch adaptor that had 12 random nucleotides. TCRdb reanalysed the 5' RACE reads using MiXCR and keeps one entry per CDR3 protein. The data contain more than 550,000 distinct CDR3 sequences, about a fifth of them singletons. This clonotype was counted between two and nine times. Germline CDR1 SQVTM, CDR2 ANQGSEA. Unmatched junction bases numbered 6, after V lost 6 bases and J lost 2 bases. The CDR3 spans 15 residues.

The clonotype was recovered from a man aged 65 to 85 in good health. The V and J genes are TRBV29-1 and TRBJ2-2, with 10 bases matching TRBD2. Sample: blood. The CDR3 nucleotides are TGCAGCGTCCTTACTAGCGGGATAAACACCGGGGAGCTGTTTTTT. Translated, it gives CSVLTSGINTGELFF.